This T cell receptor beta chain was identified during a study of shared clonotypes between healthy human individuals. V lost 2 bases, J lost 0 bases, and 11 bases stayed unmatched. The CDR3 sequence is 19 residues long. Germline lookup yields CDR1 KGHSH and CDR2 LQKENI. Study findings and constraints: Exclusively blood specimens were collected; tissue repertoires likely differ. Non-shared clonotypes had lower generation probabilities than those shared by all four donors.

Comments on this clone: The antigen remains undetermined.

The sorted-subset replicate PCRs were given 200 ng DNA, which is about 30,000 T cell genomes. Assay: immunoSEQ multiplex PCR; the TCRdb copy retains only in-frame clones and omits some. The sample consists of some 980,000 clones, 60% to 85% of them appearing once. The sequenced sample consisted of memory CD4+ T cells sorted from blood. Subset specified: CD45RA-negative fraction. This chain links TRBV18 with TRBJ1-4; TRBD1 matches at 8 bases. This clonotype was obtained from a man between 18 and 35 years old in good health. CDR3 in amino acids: CASSPKPRTGPATNEKLFF. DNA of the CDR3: TGTGCCAGCTCACCAAAGCCCAGGACAGGGCCGGCAACTAATGAAAAACTGTTTTTT. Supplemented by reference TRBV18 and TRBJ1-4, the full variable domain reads NAGVMQNPRHLVRRRGQEARLRCSPMKGHSHVYWYRQLPEEGLKFMVYLQKENIIDESGMPKERFSAEFPKEGPSILRIQQVVRGDSAAYFCASSPKPRTGPATNEKLFFGSGTQLSVL.